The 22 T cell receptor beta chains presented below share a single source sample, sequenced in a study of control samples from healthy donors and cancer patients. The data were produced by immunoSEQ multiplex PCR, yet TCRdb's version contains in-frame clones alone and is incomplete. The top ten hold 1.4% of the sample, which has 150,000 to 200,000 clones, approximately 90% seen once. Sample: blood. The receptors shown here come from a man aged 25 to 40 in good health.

In DNA, the CDR3 is TGTGCCAGCAGTCCCAAAGGGGGACGGGCTGAAGCTTTCTTT. This codes for CASSPKGGRAEAFF. V usage is TRBV5-4 and J usage is TRBJ1-1, with D maybe TRBD1 (6 bases). The CDR3 runs 14 residues. The germline V gene has CDR1 SGHNT and CDR2 YYREEE (reference sequence). V dropped 5 bases and J dropped 6 bases, with 17 bases sitting between them.

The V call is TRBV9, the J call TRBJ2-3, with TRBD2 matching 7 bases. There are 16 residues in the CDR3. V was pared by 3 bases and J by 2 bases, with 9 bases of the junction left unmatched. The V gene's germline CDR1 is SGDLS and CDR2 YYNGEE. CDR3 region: CASSAYAGLLTDTQYF. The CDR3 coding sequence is TGTGCCAGCAGCGCCTACGCGGGACTACTCACAGATACGCAGTATTTT.

The CDR3 DNA reads as TGTGCCAGCAGTCAGACAGGGGATTTTTACACTGAAGCTTTCTTT. Protein: CASSQTGDFYTEAFF. This chain joins TRBV7-6 and TRBJ1-1; 8 positions agree with TRBD1. Trimming at V came to 6 bases and at J to 3 bases, leaving 9 bases not matched to a gene. Germline loops: CDR1 SGHVS, CDR2 FNYEAQ. This CDR3 has 15 amino acids.

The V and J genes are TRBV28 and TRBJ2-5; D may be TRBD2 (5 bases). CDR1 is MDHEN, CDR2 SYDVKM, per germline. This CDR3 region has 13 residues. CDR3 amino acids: CASRTFFAETQYF. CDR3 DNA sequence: TGTGCAAGCCGGACTTTTTTTGCGGAGACCCAGTACTTC.

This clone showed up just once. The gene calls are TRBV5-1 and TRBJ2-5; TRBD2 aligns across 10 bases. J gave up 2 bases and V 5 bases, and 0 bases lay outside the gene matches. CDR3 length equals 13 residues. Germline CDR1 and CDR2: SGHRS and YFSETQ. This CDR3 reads CASRTSGQETQYF. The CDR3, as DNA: TGCGCCAGCAGGACTAGCGGGCAAGAGACCCAGTACTTC.

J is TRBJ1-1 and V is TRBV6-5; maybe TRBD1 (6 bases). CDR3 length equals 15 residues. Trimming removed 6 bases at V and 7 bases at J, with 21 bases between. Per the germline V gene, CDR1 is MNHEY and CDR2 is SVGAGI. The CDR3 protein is CASRAPVWGAGEAFF. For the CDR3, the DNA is TGTGCCAGCAGGGCTCCGGTATGGGGGGCTGGTGAAGCTTTCTTT.

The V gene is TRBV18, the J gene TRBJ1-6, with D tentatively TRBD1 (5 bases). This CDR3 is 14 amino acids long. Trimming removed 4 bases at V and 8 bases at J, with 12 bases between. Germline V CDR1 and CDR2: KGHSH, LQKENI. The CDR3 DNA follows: TGTGCCAGCTCACAAGTGGACATCGATTCACCCCTCCACTTT. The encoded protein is CASSQVDIDSPLHF.

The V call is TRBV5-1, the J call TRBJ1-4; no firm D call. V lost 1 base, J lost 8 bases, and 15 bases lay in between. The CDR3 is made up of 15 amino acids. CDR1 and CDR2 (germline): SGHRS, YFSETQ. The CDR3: CASSLRGGQREKLFF. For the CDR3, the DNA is TGCGCCAGCAGCTTGCGAGGCGGCCAAAGGGAAAAACTGTTTTTT.

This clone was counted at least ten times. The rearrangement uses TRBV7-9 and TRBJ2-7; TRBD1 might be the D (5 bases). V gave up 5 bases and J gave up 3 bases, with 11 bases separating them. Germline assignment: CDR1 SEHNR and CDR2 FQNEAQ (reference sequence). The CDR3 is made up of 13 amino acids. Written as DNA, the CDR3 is TGTGCCAGCAGCCTACAGGTAGTCTACGAGCAGTACTTC. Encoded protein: CASSLQVVYEQYF.

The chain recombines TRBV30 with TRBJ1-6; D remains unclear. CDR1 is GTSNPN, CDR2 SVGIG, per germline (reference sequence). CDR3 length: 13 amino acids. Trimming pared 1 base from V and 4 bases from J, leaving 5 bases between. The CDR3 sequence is CAWSDGYNSPLHF. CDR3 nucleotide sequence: TGTGCCTGGAGTGACGGTTATAATTCACCCCTCCACTTT.

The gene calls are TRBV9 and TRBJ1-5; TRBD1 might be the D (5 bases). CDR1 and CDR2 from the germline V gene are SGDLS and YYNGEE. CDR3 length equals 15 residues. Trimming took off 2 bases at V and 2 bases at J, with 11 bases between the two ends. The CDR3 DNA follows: TGTGCCAGCAGCGTCGGGGGAGGGGGCAATCAGCCCCAGCATTTT. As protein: CASSVGGGGNQPQHF.

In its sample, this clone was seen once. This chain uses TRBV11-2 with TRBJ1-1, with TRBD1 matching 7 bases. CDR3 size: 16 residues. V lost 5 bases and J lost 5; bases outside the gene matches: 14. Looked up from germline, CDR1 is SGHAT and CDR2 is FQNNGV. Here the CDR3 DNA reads TGTGCCAGCAGCGGGGGGTGGGGCAGGGGGGATACTGAAGCTTTCTTT. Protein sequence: CASSGGWGRGDTEAFF.

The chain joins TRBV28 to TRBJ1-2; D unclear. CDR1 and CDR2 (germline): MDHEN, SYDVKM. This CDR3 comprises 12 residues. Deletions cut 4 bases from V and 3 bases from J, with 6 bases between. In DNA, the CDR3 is TGTGCCAGCAGTTCCGACTACTATGGCTACACCTTC. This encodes CASSSDYYGYTF.

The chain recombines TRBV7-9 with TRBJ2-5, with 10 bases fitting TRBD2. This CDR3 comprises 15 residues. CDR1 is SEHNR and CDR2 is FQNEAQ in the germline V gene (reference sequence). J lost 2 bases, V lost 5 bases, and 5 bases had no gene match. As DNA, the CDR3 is TGTGCCAGCAGCCCAAGCGGGAGGGGGCAAGAGACCCAGTACTTC. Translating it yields CASSPSGRGQETQYF.

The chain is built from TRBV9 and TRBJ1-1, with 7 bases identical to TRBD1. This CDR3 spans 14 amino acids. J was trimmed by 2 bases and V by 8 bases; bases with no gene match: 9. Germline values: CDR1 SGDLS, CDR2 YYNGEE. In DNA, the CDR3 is TGTGCCAGTACACCGACAGGGAGCAACACTGAAGCTTTCTTT. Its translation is CASTPTGSNTEAFF.

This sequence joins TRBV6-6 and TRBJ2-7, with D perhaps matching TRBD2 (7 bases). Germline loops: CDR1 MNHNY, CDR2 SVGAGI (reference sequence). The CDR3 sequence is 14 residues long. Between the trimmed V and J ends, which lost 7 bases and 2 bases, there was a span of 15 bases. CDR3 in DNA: TGTGCCAGCAAGGGGGAGGGCTTGACCTACGAGCAGTACTTC. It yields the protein CASKGEGLTYEQYF.

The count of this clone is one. The CDR3 coding sequence is TGTGCCAGCAGCCAGCAAGGCTACGAGCAGTACTTC. It translates to CASSQQGYEQYF. V and J are TRBV14 and TRBJ2-7; no reliable D call. CDR3 length equals 12 residues. CDR1 and CDR2 (germline): SGHDN, FVKESK. V lost 3 bases, J lost 3 bases, and 6 bases lay in between.

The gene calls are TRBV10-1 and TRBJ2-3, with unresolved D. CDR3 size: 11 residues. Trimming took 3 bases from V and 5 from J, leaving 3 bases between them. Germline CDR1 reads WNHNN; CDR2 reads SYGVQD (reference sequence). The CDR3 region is CASSEEDTQYF. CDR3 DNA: TGCGCCAGCAGTGAAGAAGATACGCAGTATTTT.

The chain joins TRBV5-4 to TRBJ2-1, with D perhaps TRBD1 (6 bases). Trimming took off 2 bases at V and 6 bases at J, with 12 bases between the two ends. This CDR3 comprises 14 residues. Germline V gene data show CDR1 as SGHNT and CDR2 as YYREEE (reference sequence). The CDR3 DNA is TGTGCCAGCAGCTTTCGACAGGCCTCCAATGAGCAGTTCTTC. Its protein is CASSFRQASNEQFF. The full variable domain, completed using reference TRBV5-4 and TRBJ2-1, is ETGVTQSPTHLIKTRGQQVTLRCSSQSGHNTVSWYQQALGQGPQFIFQYYREEENGRGNFPPRFSGLQFPNYSSELNVNALELDDSALYLCASSFRQASNEQFFGPGTRLTVL.

CDR3 in DNA: TGTGCCAGCAGTTCCCACCTTTCAGACACCGGACAGGGGCCTGACTATGGCTACACCTTC. Amino acids: CASSSHLSDTGQGPDYGYTF. This chain links TRBV27 with TRBJ1-2; 9 bases line up with TRBD1. The junction had 21 bases not matched to a gene; V was cut back by 4 bases and J by 3 bases. The germline V gene encodes CDR1 MNHEY and CDR2 SMNVEV (reference sequence). This CDR3 contains 20 residues.

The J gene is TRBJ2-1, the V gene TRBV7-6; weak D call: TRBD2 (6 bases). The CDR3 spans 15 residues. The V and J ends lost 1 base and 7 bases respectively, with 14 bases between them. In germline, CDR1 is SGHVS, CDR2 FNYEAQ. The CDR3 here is CASSLVGTLANEQFF. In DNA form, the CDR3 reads TGTGCCAGCAGCTTAGTCGGGACTCTCGCAAATGAGCAGTTCTTC. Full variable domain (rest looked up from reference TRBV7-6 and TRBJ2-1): GAGVSQSPRYKVTKRGQDVALRCDPISGHVSLYWYRQALGQGPEFLTYFNYEAQQDKSGLPNDRFSAERPEGSISTLTIQRTEQRDSAMYRCASSLVGTLANEQFFGPGTRLTVL.

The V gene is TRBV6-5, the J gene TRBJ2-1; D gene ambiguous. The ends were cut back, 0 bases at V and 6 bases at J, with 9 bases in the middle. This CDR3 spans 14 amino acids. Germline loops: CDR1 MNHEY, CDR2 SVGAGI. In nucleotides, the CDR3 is TGTGCCAGCAGTTACTCGACTGGGTTCAATGAGCAGTTCTTC. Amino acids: CASSYSTGFNEQFF.